This T cell receptor beta chain is from a study of T cells in Graves' hyperthyroidism and ophthalmopathy. Study-level points and caveats: The model identified upcoming ophthalmopathy a median approximately 6.5 months ahead of onset.

There were TCR beta CDR3 regions amplified from RNA transcripts. Carried out on the TCR CDR3, a first-round RT-PCR used the HTBI primer set. TCRdb fed the multiplex PCR reads into MiXCR, producing one record per CDR3 protein. The sample includes 550,000 to 600,000 distinct CDR3 sequences, 16% of them seen just once. There are a few counts of this clonotype. Antigen: not known. V dropped 0 bases and J dropped 2 bases, with 19 bases sitting between them. The CDR3 is 18 residues long. Germline CDR1 is ENHRY and CDR2 is SYGVKD. This sample holds PBMCs from around 9.9 ml fresh peripheral blood. The chain is built from TRBV10-3 and TRBJ2-5; the D is unclear. The specimen was blood. This TCR came from a young woman with Graves' hyperthyroidism. The DNA of the CDR3 is TGTGCCATCAGTGAGTCGAAGGATGGCCTCGCGACACAAGAGACCCAGTACTTC. As protein: CAISESKDGLATQETQYF.